Sequencing of this T cell receptor (beta chain) was carried out in a study of vaccination effects on CD4 cells after COVID-19. This table comes from immunoSEQ multiplex PCR, and its TCRdb copy is limited to in-frame clones, with some not included. There are 65,000 or so clones in the sample; roughly 76% occur only once, and around 2.8% lies in the top ten. V was trimmed by 5 bases and J by 7 bases, leaving 11 bases between them. The CDR3 runs 11 residues. Per the germline V gene, CDR1 is DFQATT and CDR2 is SNEGSKA (reference sequence). Before sequencing, viral peptide pools were used by the ViraFEST assay to expand antigen-specific CD4+ T cells. When around 10 days of culture had elapsed, CD4+ T cells were isolated. Vaccine recipients had no previous SARS-CoV-2 infection; their nucleocapsid antibodies were negative. About this clone: What it recognizes is unknown.

This chain links TRBV20-1 with TRBJ2-5; no reliable D call. The origin of this receptor is a human donor who received a COVID-19 vaccine. The sample was CD4+ T cells from PBMCs cultured with HCoV-NL63 spike peptides, taken before COVID-19 vaccination. In nucleotides, the CDR3 is TGCAGTGCTTGGGGTGGCGCGACCCAGTACTTC. Translated: CSAWGGATQYF.